The T cell receptor (beta chain) under discussion was sequenced for a study of cytomegalovirus exposure and HLA in healthy donors. The PCR made use of 60 Vbeta and 13 Jbeta primers. Only in-frame clones appear in the TCRdb table, and some are missing; sequencing was by immunoSEQ multiplex PCR. The sample records roughly 160,000 clones, about 71% being singletons. The CDR3 consists of 13 residues. The V segment lost 2 bases and the J segment 6 bases; nucleotides outside the gene matches: 4. Germline V gene sequence: CDR1 SGHNT, CDR2 YYREEE (reference sequence). The chain employs TRBV5-4 and TRBJ1-2; 7 positions agree with TRBD1. The clonotype originates from a woman in her twenties or thirties in good health and CMV-seronegative. Specimen: PBMCs. The CDR3 nucleotides are TGTGCCAGCAGCTTTACAGGGGATGATGGCTACACCTTC. Its protein product is CASSFTGDDGYTF.